The 6 T cell receptor beta chains below all came from one sample that was sequenced in a study of identical twins. TCRdb redid the calling of the 5' RACE reads with MiXCR, one entry per CDR3 protein. The sample yields over 600,000 distinct CDR3 sequences, 20% to 25% seen once. Separately, the same data were catalogued under a study of T cells expressing NK-cell markers.

Sequencing was performed on PBMCs. These receptors all stem from a woman aged 18-29 years in good health.

This clonotype appeared a few times. The chain links TRBV29-1 to TRBJ1-2; 7 bases line up with TRBD1. With V trimmed by 2 bases and J by 2 bases, 2 bases remained unmatched. The CDR3 is 13 residues long. The germline gives CDR1 SQVTM, CDR2 ANQGSEA. The CDR3 DNA follows: TGCAGCGTTGAATGGGGACAGAACTATGGCTACACCTTC. As protein: CSVEWGQNYGYTF.

This clonotype showed up many times. The rearrangement uses TRBV29-1 and TRBJ1-1, with D unclear. This CDR3 contains 14 residues. Germline loops: CDR1 SQVTM, CDR2 ANQGSEA. V shed 0 bases and J shed 4 bases, with 12 bases lying between them. The CDR3 nucleotides are TGCAGCGTTGAAGATTCTCGGCGGGGCACTGAAGCTTTCTTT. Amino acids: CSVEDSRRGTEAFF.

The V call is TRBV20-1, the J call TRBJ2-1; 13 bases are shared with TRBD2. Germline lookup yields CDR1 DFQATT and CDR2 SNEGSKA (reference sequence). The CDR3 length is 19 residues. The trim removed 6 bases at V and 0 bases at J, leaving 14 bases unmatched. DNA for the CDR3: TGCAGTGCCCGAAAGACTAGCGGGGGGCCATTGAGCTCCTACAATGAGCAGTTCTTC. It yields the protein CSARKTSGGPLSSYNEQFF.

This clonotype has only a few counts. The chain has TRBV12-3 or TRBV12-4 and TRBJ2-7; perhaps TRBD1 as D (5 bases). The V gene lost 6 bases and the J gene lost 1 base, with 10 bases spanning the gap. The CDR3 length is 13 residues. The CDR3 nucleotides read TGTGCCAGCAGGGCCCACAGGTCCTACGAGCAGTACTTC. Its translation: CASRAHRSYEQYF.

This clonotype was observed many times. V and J are TRBV5-1 and TRBJ2-1; weak D call: TRBD1 (6 bases). Per germline, CDR1 SGHRS and CDR2 YFSETQ. This CDR3 contains 14 residues. Trimming pared 6 bases from V and 10 bases from J, leaving 20 bases between. The CDR3: CASTGQTLRKEQFF. The CDR3 bases are TGCGCCAGCACCGGACAGACCCTTCGGAAGGAGCAGTTCTTC. The whole variable domain, remainder taken from reference TRBV5-1 and TRBJ2-1, is KAGVTQTPRYLIKTRGQQVTLSCSPISGHRSVSWYQQTPGQGLQFLFEYFSETQRNKGNFPGRFSGRQFSNSRSEMNVSTLELGDSALYLCASTGQTLRKEQFFGPGTRLTVL.

This chain uses TRBV5-1 with TRBJ2-3; 10 nucleotides agree with TRBD2. Germline V gives CDR1 SGHRS, CDR2 YFSETQ. The CDR3 extends over 15 amino acids. J was trimmed by 5 bases and V by 3 bases; bases with no gene match: 6. In DNA form, the CDR3 reads TGCGCCAGCAGCTACTTAGCGGGGGGCATAGATACGCAGTATTTT. Encoded protein: CASSYLAGGIDTQYF.